This T cell receptor beta chain emerged from a study of Ad26.COV2.S vaccination and SARS-CoV-2 variants. The treatment was: some 20 received Ad26.COV2.S at low or high dose, single or two shots; 5 received placebo; per-sample allocation not given. Sampling occurred on day 63 after the first vaccine or placebo injection. Whole-study findings and limits: Reports say spike-specific CD8+ and CD4+ T cell responses covered substantial breadth after vaccination. Vaccine recipients showed a spike-specific TCR breadth that was higher than in placebo recipients.

This clone was picked up one time. The target antigen is unknown. The same CDR3 can be traced to other DNA sequences in this sample. Only in-frame clones appear in the TCRdb table, and some are missing; sequencing was by immunoSEQ multiplex PCR. The data show 300,000 to 350,000 clones, approximately 90% seen once. The germline V gene has CDR1 KGHSH and CDR2 LQKENI. V shed 3 bases and J shed 5 bases, with 13 bases lying between them. This CDR3 contains 14 residues. The rearrangement joins TRBV18 to TRBJ1-1; a weak D match, TRBD1 (6 bases). The sequences come from peripheral blood, collected in a trial of Ad26.COV2.S vaccine versus placebo. This TCR was sampled from a person aged 18-60 years who received the Ad26.COV2.S COVID-19 vaccine or a placebo. The CDR3 bases are TGTGCCAGCTCACCGGGGGGGCGTGGGACTGAAGCTTTCTTT. Translation: CASSPGGRGTEAFF.